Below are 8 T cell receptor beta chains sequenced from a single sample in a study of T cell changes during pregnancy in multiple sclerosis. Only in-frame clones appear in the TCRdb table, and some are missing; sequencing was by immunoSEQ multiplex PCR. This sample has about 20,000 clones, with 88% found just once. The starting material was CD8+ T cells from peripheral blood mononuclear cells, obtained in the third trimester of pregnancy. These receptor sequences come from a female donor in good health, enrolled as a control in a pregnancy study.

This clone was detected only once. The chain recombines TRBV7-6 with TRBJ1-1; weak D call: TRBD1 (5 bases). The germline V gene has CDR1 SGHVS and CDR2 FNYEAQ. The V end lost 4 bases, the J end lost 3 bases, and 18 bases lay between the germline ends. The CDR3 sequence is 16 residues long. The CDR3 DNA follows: TGTGCCAGCAGCTCATTCCTAAGGGGCCCCGACACTGAAGCTTTCTTT. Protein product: CASSSFLRGPDTEAFF.

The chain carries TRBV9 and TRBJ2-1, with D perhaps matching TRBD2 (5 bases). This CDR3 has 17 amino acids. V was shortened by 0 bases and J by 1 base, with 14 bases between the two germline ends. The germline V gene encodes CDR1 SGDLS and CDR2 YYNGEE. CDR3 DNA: TGTGCCAGCAGCGTAGGGGAGCGGCCGACTTCCTACAATGAGCAGTTCTTC. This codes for CASSVGERPTSYNEQFF.

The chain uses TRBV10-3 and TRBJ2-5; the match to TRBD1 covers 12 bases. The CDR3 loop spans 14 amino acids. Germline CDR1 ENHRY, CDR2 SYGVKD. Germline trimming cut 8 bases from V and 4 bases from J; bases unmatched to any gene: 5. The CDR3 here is CAIGTGGGLETQYF. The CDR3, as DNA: TGTGCCATCGGGACAGGGGGCGGGTTAGAGACCCAGTACTTC.

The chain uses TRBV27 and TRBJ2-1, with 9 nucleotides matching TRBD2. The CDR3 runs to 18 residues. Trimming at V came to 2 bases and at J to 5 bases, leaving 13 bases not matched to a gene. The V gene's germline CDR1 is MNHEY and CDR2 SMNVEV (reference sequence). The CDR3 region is CASSLIGPGLAFHNEQFF. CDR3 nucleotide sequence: TGTGCCAGCAGTTTAATCGGACCGGGACTAGCTTTCCACAATGAGCAGTTCTTC.

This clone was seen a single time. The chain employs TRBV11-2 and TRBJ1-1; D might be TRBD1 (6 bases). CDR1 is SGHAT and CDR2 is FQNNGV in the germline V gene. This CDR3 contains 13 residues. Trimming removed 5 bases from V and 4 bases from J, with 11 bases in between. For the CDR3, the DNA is TGTGCCAGCAGCATTTCAGGGGTCACTGAAGCTTTCTTT. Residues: CASSISGVTEAFF.

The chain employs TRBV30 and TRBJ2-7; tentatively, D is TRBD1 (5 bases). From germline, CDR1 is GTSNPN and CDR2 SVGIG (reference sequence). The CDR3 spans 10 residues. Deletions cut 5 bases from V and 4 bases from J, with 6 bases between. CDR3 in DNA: TGTGCCTGGGGGGCGTACGAGCAGTACTTC. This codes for CAWGAYEQYF.

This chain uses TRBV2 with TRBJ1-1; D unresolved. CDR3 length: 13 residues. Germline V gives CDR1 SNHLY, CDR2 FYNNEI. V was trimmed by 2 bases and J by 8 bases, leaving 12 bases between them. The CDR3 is CASSEWAKREAFF. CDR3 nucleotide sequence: TGTGCCAGCAGTGAATGGGCAAAACGGGAAGCTTTCTTT. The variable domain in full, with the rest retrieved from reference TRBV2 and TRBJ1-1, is EPEVTQTPSHQVTQMGQEVILRCVPISNHLYFYWYRQILGQKVEFLVSFYNNEISEKSEIFDDQFSVERPDGSNFTLKIRSTKLEDSAMYFCASSEWAKREAFFGQGTRLTVV.

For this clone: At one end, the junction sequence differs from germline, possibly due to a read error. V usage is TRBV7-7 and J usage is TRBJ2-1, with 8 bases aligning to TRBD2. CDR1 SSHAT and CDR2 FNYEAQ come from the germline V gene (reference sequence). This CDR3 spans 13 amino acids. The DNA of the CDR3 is TGTGCTAGCAGCTTAGCGGGACTCAATGAGCAGTTCTTC. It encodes CASSLAGLNEQFF.